Below, 30 T cell receptor beta chains from the same sample are listed, as sequenced in a study of identical twins. MiXCR, applied by TCRdb to the 5' RACE reads, yields one record per CDR3 protein. The sample contains 260,000 or so distinct CDR3 sequences, 7.5% of which appear only once. These same records also appear under a second study, on yellow fever vaccine responses in identical twins.

Sequenced: CD8+ T cells sorted from blood. These receptors were taken from a woman aged 18-30 years in good health.

For this clonotype: A read error may be the cause here, since a much bigger clone is one base away. V usage is TRBV29-1 and J usage is TRBJ2-2, with 13 bases lining up with TRBD2. Germline V gene data show CDR1 as SQVTM and CDR2 as ANQGSEA. The CDR3 covers 14 residues. The CDR3 DNA reads as TGCAGGGTTACTAGCGGGAGGGGATCCGGGGAGCTGTTTTTT. This codes for CRVTSGRGSGELFF.

The gene calls are TRBV4-1 and TRBJ2-7, with D perhaps matching TRBD2 (7 bases). Trimming cost V 0 bases and J 3 bases, with 15 bases left between them. Per the germline V gene, CDR1 is MGHRA and CDR2 is YSYEKL. This CDR3 has 16 amino acids. The CDR3 DNA is TGCGCCAGCAGCCAAGATCCCCTGGGAGGGGGCTACGAGCAGTACTTC. Protein: CASSQDPLGGGYEQYF.

This clonotype was counted a few times. CDR3 DNA sequence: TGCAGTGCTAGAGAATACTCTAGCGTAGAGACCCAGTACTTC. This encodes CSAREYSSVETQYF. V gene TRBV20-1 combines with J gene TRBJ2-5; D possibly corresponds to TRBD2 (6 bases). The CDR3 is 14 amino acids. Germline V lookup: CDR1 DFQATT, CDR2 SNEGSKA (reference sequence). V was pared by 0 bases and J by 4 bases, with 12 bases between.

This clonotype showed up just a few times. The chain is built from TRBV28 and TRBJ1-4; a weak D match, TRBD1 (5 bases). The CDR3 length is 15 residues. The V gene lost 3 bases and the J gene lost 4 bases, with 12 bases spanning the gap. Germline CDR1 and CDR2: MDHEN and SYDVKM. The CDR3 is CASSFSEGLNEKLFF. In DNA, the CDR3 is TGTGCCAGCAGTTTCTCAGAGGGGCTTAATGAAAAACTGTTTTTT.

This clonotype has at least ten counts. V gene TRBV6-1 combines with J gene TRBJ2-2, with 8 nucleotides matching TRBD1. The CDR3 is 13 residues long. The junction had 8 bases not matched to a gene; V was cut back by 10 bases and J by 7 bases. Germline V CDR1 and CDR2: MNHNS, SASEGT. The CDR3 reads CATTTGESGELFF. Written as DNA, the CDR3 is TGTGCCACTACGACAGGGGAAAGCGGGGAGCTGTTTTTT.

The chain joins TRBV10-2 to TRBJ2-7; D gene unclear. There are 12 residues in the CDR3. The germline CDR1 and CDR2 sequences are WSHSY and SAAADI. V was pared by 1 base and J by 4 bases, with 5 bases between. The CDR3 region has the DNA TGCGCCAGCAGTGAGTGGGGTTACGAGCAGTACTTC. Translated: CASSEWGYEQYF.

This clonotype was found a few times. At one boundary the junction diverges from the germline segment, which might be a read error. The J gene is TRBJ2-5, the V gene TRBV24-1; no clear D gene. Germline V gene data show CDR1 as KGHDR and CDR2 as SFDVKD. This CDR3 is 13 amino acids long. The CDR3 loop is CATSDPDRETQYF. The DNA for the CDR3 is TGCGCCACCAGTGACCCCGACCGGGAGACCCAGTACTTC.

This clonotype has a handful of counts. V usage is TRBV6-1 and J usage is TRBJ2-5, with TRBD1 matching 7 bases. V lost 6 bases to trimming and J lost 5 bases; unmatched junction nucleotides: 9. Germline CDR1 and CDR2: MNHNS and SASEGT. The CDR3 extends over 14 amino acids. The CDR3 is CASRTDRLEETQYF. The DNA for the CDR3 is TGTGCCAGCAGGACGGACAGGTTGGAGGAGACCCAGTACTTC.

This clonotype was observed a handful of times. J is TRBJ1-1 and V is TRBV11-2, with D possibly TRBD1 on 5 matching bases. The CDR3 covers 12 residues. V shed 5 bases and J shed 7 bases, with 11 bases lying between them. The germline gives CDR1 SGHAT, CDR2 FQNNGV. The CDR3 DNA reads as TGTGCCAGCAGCACGGGACCGGGTGAAGCTTTCTTT. Translated: CASSTGPGEAFF.

This clonotype has at least ten counts. The rearrangement joins TRBV4-1 to TRBJ2-3; TRBD2 matches at 8 bases. Germline V gives CDR1 MGHRA, CDR2 YSYEKL. There are 16 residues in the CDR3. The trim removed 0 bases at V and 5 bases at J, leaving 7 bases unmatched. The CDR3 reads CASSQDPFRGGDTQYF. The CDR3 DNA is TGCGCCAGCAGCCAAGACCCTTTCCGGGGGGGAGATACGCAGTATTTT.

Many counts were recorded for this clonotype. Here the CDR3 reads CASRGLTGKPGNTIYF. Written as DNA, the CDR3 is TGTGCCAGCAGGGGATTGACAGGGAAACCTGGAAACACCATATATTTT. V gene TRBV2 combines with J gene TRBJ1-3, with 7 bases lining up with TRBD1. Germline V gene sequence: CDR1 SNHLY, CDR2 FYNNEI. There are 16 residues in the CDR3. V trimming: 6 bases; J trimming: 2 bases; junction bases outside the gene matches: 10.

This clonotype was observed at least ten times. The chain recombines TRBV7-9 with TRBJ2-3; D is uncertain. Trimming pared 4 bases from V and 4 bases from J, leaving 12 bases between. CDR3 size: 14 residues. Germline V gene lookup returns CDR1 SEHNR and CDR2 FQNEAQ (reference sequence). CDR3 nucleotides: TGTGCCAGCAGCTCCCCCGGCCCGGCAGATACGCAGTATTTT. It specifies CASSSPGPADTQYF. Full variable domain (remainder filled in from reference TRBV7-9 and TRBJ2-3): DTGVSQNPRHKITKRGQNVTFRCDPISEHNRLYWYRQTLGQGPEFLTYFQNEAQLEKSRLLSDRFSAERPKGSFSTLEIQRTEQGDSAMYLCASSSPGPADTQYFGPGTRLTVL.

This clonotype was seen many times. The J gene is TRBJ1-1, the V gene TRBV29-1, with 8 bases lining up with TRBD1. Germline CDR1 reads SQVTM; CDR2 reads ANQGSEA. CDR3 size: 14 residues. V gave up 3 bases and J gave up 4 bases; unmatched junction bases: 7. CDR3 sequence reads: CSVEMDRDATEAFF. CDR3 DNA: TGCAGCGTTGAGATGGACAGGGATGCCACTGAAGCTTTCTTT.

This clonotype was observed at least ten times. The chain has TRBV14 and TRBJ2-3, with D possibly TRBD1 on 5 matching bases. The CDR3 consists of 14 residues. Germline lookup yields CDR1 SGHDN and CDR2 FVKESK. V shed 4 bases and J shed 7 bases, with 15 bases lying between them. As DNA, the CDR3 is TGTGCCAGCAGCCCAAGACAGTCAGTAAATACGCAGTATTTT. Amino acids: CASSPRQSVNTQYF.

This chain links TRBV25-1 with TRBJ1-4; 10 bases match TRBD1. V gave up 4 bases and J gave up 10 bases; unmatched junction bases: 9. CDR1 and CDR2 (germline): MGHDK, SYGVNS. This CDR3 has 15 amino acids. The CDR3 DNA follows: TGTGCCAGCAGTGGCGGGGACAGGGGAGCTGGAAAACTGTTTTTT. Protein product: CASSGGDRGAGKLFF.

This clonotype was seen ten or more times. This chain uses TRBV12-3 or TRBV12-4 with TRBJ1-2; no firm D call. The CDR3 loop spans 12 amino acids. Trimming cost V 5 bases and J 5 bases, with 9 bases left between them. The CDR3 region has the DNA TGTGCCAGCAGTCCAACACGTTATGGCTACACCTTC. This translates into CASSPTRYGYTF.

Only a few counts were recorded for this clonotype. The rearrangement joins TRBV4-1 to TRBJ2-6; 7 bases line up with TRBD1. CDR1 is MGHRA and CDR2 is YSYEKL in the germline V gene. V lost 1 base to trimming and J lost 0 bases; unmatched junction nucleotides: 3. The CDR3 spans 17 residues. The CDR3: CASSQAAGGSGANVLTF. The CDR3 coding sequence is TGCGCCAGCAGCCAAGCCGCAGGGGGCTCTGGGGCCAACGTCCTGACTTTC.

There are many counts of this clonotype. The gene calls are TRBV29-1 and TRBJ2-2; D might be TRBD1 (5 bases). This CDR3 region has 13 residues. Germline lookup yields CDR1 SQVTM and CDR2 ANQGSEA. V was trimmed by 6 bases and J by 3 bases, leaving 11 bases between them. The CDR3 loop is CSVGPTDTGELFF. The DNA of the CDR3 is TGCAGCGTGGGGCCGACAGACACCGGGGAGCTGTTTTTT.

This clonotype was seen repeatedly, ten times or more. The rearrangement links TRBV12-3 or TRBV12-4 to TRBJ1-4; perhaps TRBD1 as D (5 bases). V shed 5 bases and J shed 13 bases, with 11 bases lying between them. This CDR3 contains 11 residues. The DNA for the CDR3 is TGTGCCAGCAGTCCCGGGACCCGACTGTTTTTT. Residues: CASSPGTRLFF.

This clonotype occurred a few times. This chain joins TRBV7-3 and TRBJ2-1; D gene uncertain. Per the germline V gene, CDR1 is SGHTA and CDR2 is FQGTGA. This CDR3 comprises 13 residues. Trimming stripped 5 bases from V and 4 bases from J, with 9 bases between. CDR3 loop: CASSHIGYNEQFF. The CDR3 region has the DNA TGTGCCAGCAGCCATATCGGATACAATGAGCAGTTCTTC.

This chain links TRBV29-1 with TRBJ1-1, with D unresolved. The CDR3 length is 15 residues. Per germline, CDR1 SQVTM and CDR2 ANQGSEA. Between the trimmed V and J ends, which lost 1 base and 1 base, there was a span of 13 bases. CDR3 DNA sequence: TGCAGCGTTGAAGGAAACCGGGGTCAGAACACTGAAGCTTTCTTT. This gives the protein CSVEGNRGQNTEAFF.

In its sample, this clonotype was seen many times. The rearrangement links TRBV28 to TRBJ2-2; 8 bases line up with TRBD2. With 3 bases clipped from V and 3 bases from J, the junction kept 3 bases outside the gene matches. CDR1 and CDR2 from the germline V gene are MDHEN and SYDVKM. The CDR3 extends over 15 amino acids. The DNA for the CDR3 is TGTGCCAGCAGTTTCGGGGGGGCCGACACCGGGGAGCTGTTTTTT. The encoded protein is CASSFGGADTGELFF.

The chain employs TRBV3-1 and TRBJ2-7; the D is unclear. This CDR3 is 14 amino acids long. Germline V lookup: CDR1 LGHDT, CDR2 YNNKEL (reference sequence). Trimming took off 0 bases at V and 3 bases at J, with 9 bases between the two ends. This CDR3 is CASSQDRAIYEQYF. DNA for the CDR3: TGTGCCAGCAGCCAAGATCGGGCCATCTACGAGCAGTACTTC.

This clonotype was observed at least ten times. The rearrangement uses TRBV12-3 or TRBV12-4 and TRBJ1-2; D may be TRBD1 (5 bases). The CDR3 has 16 amino acids. V was pared by 4 bases and J by 5 bases, with 20 bases between. The CDR3: CASSSPGWSLGYGYTF. The CDR3 DNA is TGTGCCAGCAGTTCGCCAGGGTGGTCTCTAGGGTATGGCTACACCTTC.

In this sample, this clonotype turned up many times. V gene TRBV7-8 combines with J gene TRBJ2-3; D may be TRBD2 (6 bases). CDR1 and CDR2 (germline): SGHVS, FQNEAQ. The CDR3 has 16 amino acids. V lost 1 base and J 0 bases, leaving 11 bases between the germline ends. CDR3 sequence reads: CASSLVRSGSTDTQYF. CDR3 in DNA: TGTGCCAGCAGCTTAGTTAGGAGCGGGAGCACAGATACGCAGTATTTT.

Ten or more counts support this clonotype. The rearrangement links TRBV11-2 to TRBJ2-2; D gene unclear. Germline V gene data show CDR1 as SGHAT and CDR2 as FQNNGV. Trimming cost V 0 bases and J 6 bases, with 5 bases left between them. The CDR3 spans 13 residues. CDR3 coding DNA: TGTGCCAGCAGCTTAGATAGCCCCGGGGAGCTGTTTTTT. Translating it yields CASSLDSPGELFF.

This clonotype was counted many times. The V gene is TRBV20-1, the J gene TRBJ2-5; D gene uncertain. The germline V gene encodes CDR1 DFQATT and CDR2 SNEGSKA (reference sequence). This CDR3 is built from 11 residues. Trimming pared 0 bases from V and 5 bases from J, leaving 4 bases between. This CDR3 reads CSARDMETQYF. In DNA, the CDR3 is TGCAGTGCTAGAGATATGGAGACCCAGTACTTC.

This clonotype was counted between two and nine times. The chain employs TRBV4-1 and TRBJ2-5; TRBD2 matches at 9 bases. V dropped 2 bases and J dropped 5; count of bases not matched to a gene: 9. The CDR3 is made up of 16 amino acids. The V gene's germline CDR1 is MGHRA and CDR2 YSYEKL. CDR3 sequence: CASSQKAGGGRETQYF. CDR3 sequence (DNA): TGCGCCAGCAGCCAAAAAGCGGGAGGAGGTCGGGAGACCCAGTACTTC.

The chain combines TRBV12-3 or TRBV12-4 with TRBJ1-3; D gene uncertain. Between the trimmed V and J ends, which lost 4 bases and 0 bases, there was a span of 13 bases. The CDR3 totals 16 residues. The DNA of the CDR3 is TGTGCCAGCAGTTGGCCTCTGACTGACTCTGGAAACACCATATATTTT. The encoded protein is CASSWPLTDSGNTIYF.

This clonotype has a handful of counts. This chain joins TRBV28 and TRBJ2-1; tentative D call: TRBD1 (5 bases). This CDR3 is built from 15 residues. V shed 2 bases and J shed 6 bases, with 14 bases lying between them. Germline assignment: CDR1 MDHEN and CDR2 SYDVKM. Written as DNA, the CDR3 is TGTGCCAGCAGTTTAGGGCAGGGATTTAGCAATGAGCAGTTCTTC. Translating it yields CASSLGQGFSNEQFF. Supplemented by reference TRBV28 and TRBJ2-1, the full variable domain reads DVKVTQSSRYLVKRTGEKVFLECVQDMDHENMFWYRQDPGLGLRLIYFSYDVKMKEKGDIPEGYSVSREKKERFSLILESASTNQTSMYLCASSLGQGFSNEQFFGPGTRLTVL.